These 4 T cell receptor beta chains came from one sample sequenced in a study of T cells after yellow fever vaccination. In TCRdb, the 5' RACE reads were re-called with MiXCR into one record per CDR3 protein. The top ten clones hold 36% of a sample with about 57,000 distinct CDR3 sequences, around 7.4% of them seen once. The material sequenced was CD8+ T cells sorted from PBMCs, taken 15 days after the yellow fever booster vaccination. The receptors stem from a man younger than 45 who received the YFV17D yellow fever vaccine.

This clonotype came up many times. V gene TRBV19 combines with J gene TRBJ2-1; D perhaps matches TRBD2 (5 bases). The CDR3 runs 15 residues. Germline V gene lookup returns CDR1 LNHDA and CDR2 SQIVND (reference sequence). V was pared by 5 bases and J by 0 bases, with 11 bases between. The CDR3 DNA is TGTGCCAGTAGTCTCCGGGGTAGCTCCTACAATGAGCAGTTCTTC. Translated: CASSLRGSSYNEQFF.

Ten or more counts support this clonotype. This chain links TRBV5-6 with TRBJ1-2; D unresolved. This CDR3 region has 12 residues. Per germline, CDR1 SGHDT and CDR2 YYEEEE. Trimming cost V 0 bases and J 4 bases, with 4 bases left between them. The CDR3 region is CASSLGSYGYTF. CDR3 nucleotide sequence: TGTGCCAGCAGCTTGGGCAGCTATGGCTACACCTTC.

CDR3 region: CASSIYSGRQPSEQYF. The CDR3 DNA follows: TGTGCCAGTAGTATCTACAGCGGGAGGCAACCCTCCGAGCAGTACTTC. The chain combines TRBV19 with TRBJ2-7; 9 nucleotides align to TRBD2. Trimming at V came to 3 bases and at J to 6 bases, leaving 12 bases not matched to a gene. The germline V gene has CDR1 LNHDA and CDR2 SQIVND (reference sequence). CDR3 length: 16 residues.

This clonotype was observed at least ten times. The rearrangement uses TRBV12-3 or TRBV12-4 and TRBJ2-2, with TRBD1 matching over 8 bases. This CDR3 has 15 amino acids. Germline trimming cut 6 bases from V and 6 bases from J; bases unmatched to any gene: 9. The chain's CDR3 is CASRGTGGVSGELFF. The CDR3 coding sequence is TGTGCCAGCAGAGGCACAGGGGGAGTCTCCGGGGAGCTGTTTTTT.